The 28 T cell receptor beta chains below come from one sample, sequenced in a study of monozygotic twins with inflammatory bowel disease. Using the 5' RACE reads, TCRdb records one entry per CDR3 protein without DNA. This sample's clone table lists approximately 330,000 distinct CDR3 sequences. Sequencing was done on a sample of blood. The source of these receptors is a human donor with ulcerative colitis or Crohn's disease, or a healthy co-twin of an affected twin (not recorded which).

The V gene is TRBV14, the J gene TRBJ2-4; with no DNA, the TCRdb D assignment of TRBD2 cannot be verified. The CDR3 is 13 amino acids. CDR1 is SGHDN and CDR2 is FVKESK in the germline V gene. This CDR3 is CASSQVGASIQYF.

The chain employs TRBV5-4 and TRBJ1-4; TCRdb proposes TRBD1, but this gene call is untestable without DNA. This CDR3 is built from 16 residues. Germline CDR1 and CDR2: SGHNT and YYREEE (reference sequence). The CDR3: CASSRDRVATNEKLFF.

The rearrangement links TRBV28 to TRBJ2-2; TCRdb indicates TRBD1, and absent DNA this call remains unverified. The CDR3 consists of 14 residues. The germline gives CDR1 MDHEN, CDR2 SYDVKM. CDR3 protein: CASNRWGLTGELFF.

Here the CDR3 reads CASSLVGEAFF. The chain is built from TRBV5-1 and TRBJ1-1. Germline values: CDR1 SGHRS, CDR2 YFSETQ. The CDR3 runs to 11 residues.

The chain combines TRBV19 with TRBJ1-2; absent DNA, TCRdb's TRBD1 call cannot be checked. This CDR3 is built from 14 residues. CDR1 is LNHDA, CDR2 SQIVND, per germline (reference sequence). CDR3 region: CASSITRGDYGYTF.

The chain carries TRBV5-5 and TRBJ1-6. Germline V gene data show CDR1 as SGHKS and CDR2 as YYEKEE (reference sequence). This CDR3 is 14 amino acids long. CDR3: CASSLESSNSPLHF.

The genes are TRBV15 and TRBJ2-7. Germline-derived CDR1 and CDR2 are LNHNV and YYDKDF (reference sequence). The CDR3 has 15 residues. CDR3 sequence: CATSTPTGRSYEQYF.

The genes are TRBV6-6 and TRBJ2-1. The CDR3 is made up of 12 amino acids. Germline loops: CDR1 MNHNY, CDR2 SVGAGI (reference sequence). This CDR3 is CASSYSTNEQFF.

The CDR3 reads CASRFGPGRSSPLHF. The rearrangement uses TRBV28 and TRBJ1-6; the D call of TRBD1 rests on TCRdb alone, since no DNA is present to check it. This CDR3 has 15 amino acids. The germline V gene has CDR1 MDHEN and CDR2 SYDVKM.

The J gene is TRBJ1-1, the V gene TRBV19; absent DNA, TCRdb's TRBD1 call cannot be checked. The CDR3 is 13 amino acids. Germline CDR1 and CDR2: LNHDA and SQIVND (reference sequence). The CDR3 here is CASSPGQGAEAFF. Looking up the rest from reference TRBV19 and TRBJ1-1 gives the full variable domain: DGGITQSPKYLFRKEGQNVTLSCEQNLNHDAMYWYRQDPGQGLRLIYYSQIVNDFQKGDIAEGYSVSREKKESFPLTVTSAQKNPTAFYLCASSPGQGAEAFFGQGTRLTVV.

V gene TRBV3-1 combines with J gene TRBJ1-6; with no DNA, the TCRdb D assignment of TRBD1 cannot be verified. The V gene's germline CDR1 is LGHDT and CDR2 YNNKEL (reference sequence). The CDR3 has 20 residues. The CDR3 reads CASSQPGTGALSAYNSPLHF.

The genes are TRBV12-3 or TRBV12-4 and TRBJ1-6; TCRdb returns TRBD1, unconfirmable since there is no DNA. This CDR3 spans 14 amino acids. This CDR3 is CASRPGTLDSPLHF.

V is TRBV4-1 and J is TRBJ2-4; the TRBD1 assignment by TCRdb is unverifiable without DNA. Germline lookup yields CDR1 MGHRA and CDR2 YSYEKL. This CDR3 is 15 amino acids long. CDR3 protein: CASSHRGDGKNIQYF.

This chain links TRBV6-1 with TRBJ1-4; the TCRdb D gene call, TRBD1, has no DNA to confirm it. The CDR3 has 14 amino acids. The germline V gene has CDR1 MNHNS and CDR2 SASEGT. CDR3: CASSLTGLNEKLFF.

The rearrangement links TRBV10-3 to TRBJ1-5; TCRdb's assignment of TRBD1 cannot be checked, as there is no DNA. From germline, CDR1 is ENHRY and CDR2 SYGVKD. The CDR3 has 13 residues. This CDR3 is CAISNGQGQPQHF.

The chain employs TRBV6-6 and TRBJ1-2; there is no DNA to check the TCRdb D call of TRBD1. The CDR3 length is 13 residues. CDR1 MNHNY and CDR2 SVGAGI come from the germline V gene (reference sequence). The CDR3 reads CASSVGGVGGYTF.

The chain links TRBV20-1 to TRBJ1-1; TCRdb selects TRBD1, and the lack of DNA leaves this call unchecked. The CDR3 covers 14 residues. Germline V gene lookup returns CDR1 DFQATT and CDR2 SNEGSKA (reference sequence). CDR3 sequence reads: CSALLQGRNTEAFF.

This CDR3 is CASSQEFDNEQFF. The chain recombines TRBV4-3 with TRBJ2-1. The CDR3 loop spans 13 amino acids. From germline, CDR1 is LGHNA and CDR2 YSLEER.

The CDR3 region is CASSLLRAEYTEAFF. This chain links TRBV28 with TRBJ1-1. CDR3 length: 15 residues. Germline lookup yields CDR1 MDHEN and CDR2 SYDVKM. Full variable domain (remainder filled in from reference TRBV28 and TRBJ1-1): DVKVTQSSRYLVKRTGEKVFLECVQDMDHENMFWYRQDPGLGLRLIYFSYDVKMKEKGDIPEGYSVSREKKERFSLILESASTNQTSMYLCASSLLRAEYTEAFFGQGTRLTVV.

The chain couples TRBV28 to TRBJ1-4; TCRdb names TRBD1, which stays unverified in the absence of DNA. The CDR3 is 14 residues long. Germline V gene data show CDR1 as MDHEN and CDR2 as SYDVKM. CDR3 protein: CASSNRGSYEKLFF.

The V gene is TRBV7-7, the J gene TRBJ2-7. Germline values: CDR1 SSHAT, CDR2 FNYEAQ (reference sequence). The CDR3 runs 13 residues. This CDR3 is CASSLAPGYEQYF.

The chain couples TRBV6-5 to TRBJ1-5; TCRdb's D gene call, TRBD1, goes unchecked for lack of DNA. Per germline, CDR1 MNHEY and CDR2 SVGAGI. The CDR3 consists of 17 residues. The CDR3 region is CASSYGPATPSNQPQHF.

The V and J genes are TRBV7-2 and TRBJ2-7; the TCRdb call, TRBD1, lacks DNA for checking. The germline CDR1 and CDR2 sequences are SGHTA and FQGNSA. This CDR3 has 15 residues. The CDR3 loop is CASSSPVDRAYEQYF.

The rearrangement uses TRBV7-6 and TRBJ2-5; TCRdb indicates TRBD2, and absent DNA this call remains unverified. Germline V lookup: CDR1 SGHVS, CDR2 FNYEAQ. The CDR3 is made up of 13 amino acids. Here the CDR3 reads CASSPVLGETQYF.

The rearrangement links TRBV20-1 to TRBJ2-1; TCRdb's assignment of TRBD2 cannot be checked, as there is no DNA. From germline, CDR1 is DFQATT and CDR2 SNEGSKA (reference sequence). The CDR3 is 15 amino acids. The CDR3: CSASATSGTYNEQFF.

The chain is built from TRBV5-1 and TRBJ1-5. Germline lookup yields CDR1 SGHRS and CDR2 YFSETQ. The CDR3 consists of 17 residues. The CDR3 is CASSLASGPPGNQPQHF.

J is TRBJ2-5 and V is TRBV4-1. From germline, CDR1 is MGHRA and CDR2 YSYEKL. The CDR3 spans 15 residues. This chain's CDR3 is CASSQDTNRQETQYF.

The gene calls are TRBV4-1 and TRBJ2-5. Germline CDR1 MGHRA, CDR2 YSYEKL. The CDR3 extends over 19 amino acids. CDR3 region: CASSQDRAQIERRKETQYF.